The 10 T cell receptor beta chains listed next were all sequenced from one sample in a study of T cell changes during pregnancy in multiple sclerosis. The protocol was immunoSEQ multiplex PCR, while the TCRdb copy is restricted to in-frame clones and leaves out a portion. The table has about 59,000 clones, 85% to 90% seen once. Source: peripheral blood, taken in the first trimester of pregnancy. These receptors originate from a female donor in good health, enrolled as a control in a pregnancy study.

The gene calls are TRBV7-2 and TRBJ2-3; TRBD2 aligns across 9 bases. Germline values: CDR1 SGHTA, CDR2 FQGNSA. This CDR3 spans 18 amino acids. V lost 5 bases, J lost 0 bases, and 12 bases stayed unmatched. CDR3 bases: TGTGCCAGCAGCCCTTACGGAGCTAGCGGGGTAAGCACAGATACGCAGTATTTT. Encoded protein: CASSPYGASGVSTDTQYF.

The CDR3 DNA reads as TGTGCCAGCAGCCCCGGGACAGGGGGGAACACTGAAGCTTTCTTT. Translation: CASSPGTGGNTEAFF. The chain combines TRBV9 with TRBJ1-1; 11 positions agree with TRBD1. This CDR3 has 15 residues. Germline loops: CDR1 SGDLS, CDR2 YYNGEE. The trim removed 4 bases at V and 1 base at J, leaving 3 bases unmatched. The full variable domain, its missing parts supplied by reference TRBV9 and TRBJ1-1, is DSGVTQTPKHLITATGQRVTLRCSPRSGDLSVYWYQQSLDQGLQFLIQYYNGEERAKGNILERFSAQQFPDLHSELNLSSLELGDSALYFCASSPGTGGNTEAFFGQGTRLTVV.

V and J are TRBV5-4 and TRBJ1-1; TRBD1 matches 7 bases. Germline lookup yields CDR1 SGHNT and CDR2 YYREEE (reference sequence). The CDR3 sequence is 15 residues long. V lost 0 bases and J lost 3; bases outside the gene matches: 5. The CDR3 loop reads CASSLETGWDTEAFF. The DNA for the CDR3 is TGTGCCAGCAGCTTGGAGACAGGGTGGGACACTGAAGCTTTCTTT.

The rearrangement links TRBV9 to TRBJ2-1, with a possible D match to TRBD2 (6 bases). Germline CDR1 is SGDLS and CDR2 is YYNGEE. The CDR3 is 16 amino acids. V lost 4 bases and J 10 bases, leaving 24 bases between the germline ends. CDR3 amino acids: CASSPLGGLGSSEQFF. In DNA, the CDR3 is TGTGCCAGCAGCCCCCTGGGGGGATTGGGGTCATCAGAGCAGTTCTTC. Full variable domain (outside the CDR3, taken from reference TRBV9 and TRBJ2-1): DSGVTQTPKHLITATGQRVTLRCSPRSGDLSVYWYQQSLDQGLQFLIQYYNGEERAKGNILERFSAQQFPDLHSELNLSSLELGDSALYFCASSPLGGLGSSEQFFGPGTRLTVL.

This clone has just a few counts. The chain joins TRBV18 to TRBJ1-1; D ambiguous. Germline CDR1 reads KGHSH; CDR2 reads LQKENI. V dropped 2 bases and J dropped 3 bases, with 7 bases sitting between them. The CDR3 is 13 amino acids. The CDR3 sequence is CASSPTRDTEAFF. In nucleotides, the CDR3 is TGTGCCAGCTCACCAACCCGGGACACTGAAGCTTTCTTT. The whole variable domain, filled in from reference TRBV18 and TRBJ1-1, reads NAGVMQNPRHLVRRRGQEARLRCSPMKGHSHVYWYRQLPEEGLKFMVYLQKENIIDESGMPKERFSAEFPKEGPSILRIQQVVRGDSAAYFCASSPTRDTEAFFGQGTRLTVV.

The chain uses TRBV11-3 and TRBJ2-5; 7 positions agree with TRBD2. Germline CDR1 SGHNT, CDR2 YENEEA. J gave up 5 bases and V 3 bases, and 6 bases lay outside the gene matches. The CDR3 loop spans 14 amino acids. CDR3 in DNA: TGTGCCAGCAGCTTGGGGGGGGGACGGGAGACCCAGTACTTC. Its translation is CASSLGGGRETQYF.

This clone was counted a single time. The chain links TRBV30 to TRBJ1-2, with 7 bases fitting TRBD1. V was pared by 3 bases and J by 2 bases, with 9 bases of the junction left unmatched. The CDR3 is made up of 15 amino acids. The germline gives CDR1 GTSNPN, CDR2 SVGIG (reference sequence). The chain's CDR3 is CAWSEGAEENYGYTF. The CDR3 nucleotides read TGTGCCTGGAGCGAGGGGGCCGAAGAAAACTATGGCTACACCTTC. The full variable domain, rest sourced from reference TRBV30 and TRBJ1-2, is SQTIHQWPATLVQPVGSPLSLECTVEGTSNPNLYWYRQAAGRGLQLLFYSVGIGQISSEVPQNLSASRPQDRQFILSSKKLLLSDSGFYLCAWSEGAEENYGYTFGSGTRLTVV.

V usage is TRBV11-3 and J usage is TRBJ1-1, with 7 bases fitting TRBD1. With 3 bases clipped from V and 11 bases from J, the junction kept 18 bases outside the gene matches. The CDR3 contains 16 residues. CDR1 and CDR2 (germline): SGHNT, YENEEA. The DNA for the CDR3 is TGTGCCAGCAGCTTGAGACAGGGTCTAGTCGTCAATTCGGCTTTCTTT. Translated, it gives CASSLRQGLVVNSAFF.

V and J are TRBV5-4 and TRBJ2-2, with 8 bases lining up with TRBD2. Per the germline V gene, CDR1 is SGHNT and CDR2 is YYREEE (reference sequence). V lost 4 bases, J lost 5 bases, and 4 bases stayed unmatched. The CDR3 has 14 residues. The CDR3 is CASSAGTRTGELFF. CDR3 DNA sequence: TGTGCCAGCAGCGCGGGGACTAGAACCGGGGAGCTGTTTTTT. Supplemented by reference TRBV5-4 and TRBJ2-2, the full variable domain reads ETGVTQSPTHLIKTRGQQVTLRCSSQSGHNTVSWYQQALGQGPQFIFQYYREEENGRGNFPPRFSGLQFPNYSSELNVNALELDDSALYLCASSAGTRTGELFFGEGSRLTVL.

The rearrangement joins TRBV11-2 to TRBJ1-4; no reliable D call. V was clipped by 3 bases and J by 0 bases, with 8 bases between them. The CDR3 has 15 residues. CDR1 and CDR2 from the germline V gene are SGHAT and FQNNGV. CDR3 protein: CASSFFGSTNEKLFF. The CDR3, as DNA: TGTGCCAGCAGCTTTTTCGGGTCAACTAATGAAAAACTGTTTTTT.